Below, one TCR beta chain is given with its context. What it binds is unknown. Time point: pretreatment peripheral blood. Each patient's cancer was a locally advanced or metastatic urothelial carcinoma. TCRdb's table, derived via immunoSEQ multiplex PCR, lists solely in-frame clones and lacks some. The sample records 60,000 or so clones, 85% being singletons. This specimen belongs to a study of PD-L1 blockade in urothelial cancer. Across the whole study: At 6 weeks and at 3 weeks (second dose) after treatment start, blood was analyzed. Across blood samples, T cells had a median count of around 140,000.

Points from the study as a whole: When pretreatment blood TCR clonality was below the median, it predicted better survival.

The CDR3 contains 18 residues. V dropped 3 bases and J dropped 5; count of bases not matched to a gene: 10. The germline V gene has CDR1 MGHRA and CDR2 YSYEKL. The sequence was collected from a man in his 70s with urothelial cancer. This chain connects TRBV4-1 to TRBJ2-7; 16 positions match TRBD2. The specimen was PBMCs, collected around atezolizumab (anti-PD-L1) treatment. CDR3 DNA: TGCGCCAGCAGCCAGGGCAGGGGAGGGACTAGCGGGAGGGACGAGCAGTACTTC. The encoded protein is CASSQGRGGTSGRDEQYF.